These 29 T cell receptor beta chains share one sample of origin, sequenced in a study of control samples from healthy donors and cancer patients. Method: immunoSEQ multiplex PCR; TCRdb's copy keeps in-frame clones and lacks some. Of about 160,000 clones in the sample, roughly 94% were seen once. The sample comprised PBMCs. The receptor source for this set is a man in his 60s with colorectal cancer.

The chain combines TRBV19 with TRBJ1-3; 9 bases fit TRBD1. The V and J ends lost 5 bases and 0 bases, in that order; junction bases with no gene match: 5. The CDR3 loop spans 16 amino acids. Germline values: CDR1 LNHDA, CDR2 SQIVND (reference sequence). CDR3 in DNA: TGTGCCAGTAGTCTACTACAGGGGGCCTCTGGAAACACCATATATTTT. This gives the protein CASSLLQGASGNTIYF.

The genes are TRBV27 and TRBJ2-5; 8 bases fit TRBD1. In germline, CDR1 is MNHEY, CDR2 SMNVEV (reference sequence). After removal of 6 bases from V and 2 bases from J, the junction contained 5 bases not matched to a gene. The CDR3 spans 14 residues. The CDR3 nucleotides are TGTGCCAGCAGGATCACAGGGGGACAAGAGACCCAGTACTTC. Its translation: CASRITGGQETQYF.

The chain carries TRBV11-2 and TRBJ1-2; D is possibly TRBD1 (5 bases). Trimming removed 5 bases from V and 4 bases from J, with 14 bases in between. The CDR3 totals 14 residues. Germline assignment: CDR1 SGHAT and CDR2 FQNNGV. In DNA, the CDR3 is TGTGCCAGCAGCCCTACGGCAGGGTCCTATGGCTACACCTTC. Encoded protein: CASSPTAGSYGYTF.

The chain recombines TRBV21-1 with TRBJ2-5. TRBV21-1 corresponds to a pseudogene. The CDR3 has 12 residues. CDR3 bases: TGTGCCAGCAGCAAAGGAAGTCATTTATCGTACTTC. Its translation is CASSKGSHLSYF.

The rearrangement uses TRBV7-9 and TRBJ2-7, with D perhaps being TRBD1 or TRBD2 (5 bases each). This CDR3 has 14 amino acids. Trimming took 4 bases from V and 0 from J, leaving 10 bases between them. Germline CDR1 and CDR2: SEHNR and FQNEAQ (reference sequence). The chain's CDR3 is CASSSPGTSYEQYF. The CDR3 DNA reads TGTGCCAGCAGCTCCCCAGGGACCTCCTACGAGCAGTACTTC.

The J gene is TRBJ1-2, the V gene TRBV5-1, with a weak D call TRBD1 (6 bases). The CDR3 loop spans 14 amino acids. V lost 4 bases to trimming and J lost 8 bases, with 18 bases between them. The V gene's germline CDR1 is SGHRS and CDR2 YFSETQ. CDR3 loop: CASSPGQQAGGYTF. CDR3 coding DNA: TGCGCCAGCAGCCCTGGACAGCAGGCGGGAGGCTACACCTTC.

The gene calls are TRBV6-5 and TRBJ1-4; D ambiguous. The germline gives CDR1 MNHEY, CDR2 SVGAGI. The CDR3 consists of 11 residues. V lost 2 bases and J lost 7, with 2 bases in between. CDR3 sequence reads: CASSYGEKLFF. DNA of the CDR3: TGTGCCAGCAGTTACGGTGAAAAACTGTTTTTT.

The chain has TRBV27 and TRBJ2-7; 7 nucleotides match TRBD2. The germline gives CDR1 MNHEY, CDR2 SMNVEV (reference sequence). CDR3 length: 14 residues. V trimming: 4 bases; J trimming: 3 bases; junction bases outside the gene matches: 6. The CDR3 region is CASSSGGRLYEQYF. Here the CDR3 DNA reads TGTGCCAGCAGTTCCGGGGGGAGACTCTACGAGCAGTACTTC.

This chain links TRBV18 with TRBJ2-2; possibly TRBD1 or TRBD2 for D (5 bases each). V was clipped by 3 bases and J by 11 bases, with 7 bases between them. The germline CDR1 and CDR2 sequences are KGHSH and LQKENI. The CDR3 has 11 amino acids. CDR3 region: CASSPGDELFF. CDR3 coding DNA: TGTGCCAGCTCACCGGGGGACGAGCTGTTTTTT.

This sequence joins TRBV19 and TRBJ1-3; D is undetermined. The CDR3 is made up of 15 amino acids. Between the trimmed V and J ends, which lost 3 bases and 3 bases, there was a span of 12 bases. The germline V gene has CDR1 LNHDA and CDR2 SQIVND (reference sequence). CDR3 loop: CASSIGRALGNTIYF. CDR3 in DNA: TGTGCCAGTAGTATCGGGAGGGCCCTTGGAAACACCATATATTTT. Full variable domain (missing parts from reference TRBV19 and TRBJ1-3): DGGITQSPKYLFRKEGQNVTLSCEQNLNHDAMYWYRQDPGQGLRLIYYSQIVNDFQKGDIAEGYSVSREKKESFPLTVTSAQKNPTAFYLCASSIGRALGNTIYFGEGSWLTVV.

The V and J genes are TRBV25-1 and TRBJ1-1, with a possible D match to TRBD1 (6 bases). CDR1 MGHDK and CDR2 SYGVNS come from the germline V gene. The V end was cut by 3 bases, the J end by 1 base, with 9 bases between. The CDR3 covers 14 residues. This CDR3 is CASSDGTTNTEAFF. CDR3 bases: TGTGCCAGCAGTGATGGGACAACGAACACTGAAGCTTTCTTT. The full variable domain, rest sourced from reference TRBV25-1 and TRBJ1-1, is EADIYQTPRYLVIGTGKKITLECSQTMGHDKMYWYQQDPGMELHLIHYSYGVNSTEKGDLSSESTVSRIRTEHFPLTLESARPSHTSQYLCASSDGTTNTEAFFGQGTRLTVV.

The CDR3 DNA is TGTGCCAGCAGCTTAGATATTAGCGGACCCTACGAGCAGTACTTC. This sequence encodes CASSLDISGPYEQYF. The V and J genes are TRBV7-2 and TRBJ2-7, with D possibly matching TRBD2 (6 bases). Germline-derived CDR1 and CDR2 are SGHTA and FQGNSA. CDR3 length equals 15 residues. Between the trimmed V and J ends, which lost 1 base and 2 bases, there was a span of 12 bases.

This clone was recorded only once. The rearrangement uses TRBV9 and TRBJ2-3, with D unclear. Germline V gene data show CDR1 as SGDLS and CDR2 as YYNGEE. The CDR3 spans 13 residues. V was shortened by 0 bases and J by 5 bases, with 7 bases between the two germline ends. CDR3 sequence (DNA): TGTGCCAGCAGCGTAGAGAAGGAAGATACGCAGTATTTT. This codes for CASSVEKEDTQYF.

This chain joins TRBV5-1 and TRBJ1-1, with no clear D. CDR1 and CDR2 from the germline V gene are SGHRS and YFSETQ. Trimming took off 0 bases at V and 1 base at J, with 7 bases between the two ends. The CDR3 runs 14 residues. The CDR3 protein is CASSLGAENTEAFF. DNA for the CDR3: TGCGCCAGCAGCTTGGGTGCGGAGAACACTGAAGCTTTCTTT.

CDR3 amino acids: CASRSPEGDTEAFF. The CDR3 DNA reads as TGTGCCAGCAGGTCCCCGGAGGGCGACACTGAAGCTTTCTTT. The genes are TRBV21-1 and TRBJ1-1. TRBV21-1 is reported as a pseudogene. The CDR3 runs to 14 residues.

The rearrangement uses TRBV12-3 or TRBV12-4 and TRBJ1-5; D unresolved. This CDR3 has 13 residues. V was shortened by 3 bases and J by 4 bases, with 7 bases between the two germline ends. DNA for the CDR3: TGTGCCAGCAGTTTTTCTGGGAATCAGCCCCAGCATTTT. This encodes CASSFSGNQPQHF.

The V gene is TRBV4-1, the J gene TRBJ2-3; possibly TRBD2 for D (6 bases). Looked up from germline, CDR1 is MGHRA and CDR2 is YSYEKL. This CDR3 is 15 amino acids long. V was shortened by 4 bases and J by 0 bases, with 11 bases between the two germline ends. CDR3: CASSRTGGSTDTQYF. The DNA of the CDR3 is TGCGCCAGCAGCCGGACCGGGGGTAGCACAGATACGCAGTATTTT.

A note on this clone: The junction and the germline gene differ at one end; a read error may be behind it. The chain carries TRBV7-2 and TRBJ2-2, with D perhaps TRBD2 (5 bases). The germline V gene encodes CDR1 SGHTA and CDR2 FQGNSA. CDR3 length equals 16 residues. CDR3 amino acids: CASRLGEASGTGELFF. CDR3 bases: TGTGCCAGCAGATTAGGAGAGGCCTCGGGGACCGGGGAGCTGTTTTTT.

CDR3 in amino acids: CASSATGEVTFF. DNA for the CDR3: TGTGCCAGCAGTGCCACTGGGGAAGTCACTTTCTTT. This chain links TRBV6-2 or TRBV6-3 with TRBJ1-1; D remains unclear. The CDR3 totals 12 residues. Germline V gene data show CDR1 as MNHEY and CDR2 as SVGEGT. V was shortened by 5 bases and J by 12 bases, with 16 bases between the two germline ends.

The chain has TRBV3-1 (or the pseudogene TRBV3-2) and TRBJ1-3; no firm D call. Trimming shortened V by 0 bases and J by 0 bases, and 6 bases separated the two germline ends. The CDR3 runs to 15 residues. Germline loops: CDR1 LGHDT, CDR2 YNNKEL (reference sequence). As DNA, the CDR3 is TGTGCCAGCAGCCAAGATTGGGACTCTGGAAACACCATATATTTT. Its protein is CASSQDWDSGNTIYF.

J is TRBJ2-1 and V is TRBV29-1; 8 bases are shared with TRBD1. Germline V gene lookup returns CDR1 SQVTM and CDR2 ANQGSEA. The length of the CDR3 is 17 residues. Unmatched junction bases numbered 19, after V lost 8 bases and J lost 4 bases. CDR3 bases: TGCAGCACCTACAGGGGACAGGCCTGGGTGGGGTACAATGAGCAGTTCTTC. Its protein is CSTYRGQAWVGYNEQFF.

The V call is TRBV12-5, the J call TRBJ2-7; no firm D call. The CDR3 length is 16 residues. Looked up from germline, CDR1 is LGHNT and CDR2 is FRNRAP. Between the trimmed V and J ends, which lost 5 bases and 5 bases, there was a span of 22 bases. CDR3 bases: TGTGCTAGTGGTATCACCCCCGGGCCCAGTCCCCACGAGCAGTACTTC. Amino acids: CASGITPGPSPHEQYF.

This rearrangement joins TRBV5-6 to TRBJ1-6, with D possibly being TRBD1 (5 bases). The V and J ends lost 4 bases and 5 bases respectively, with 10 bases between them. This CDR3 has 14 residues. The V gene's germline CDR1 is SGHDT and CDR2 YYEEEE. The DNA of the CDR3 is TGTGCCAGCAGCCCTGACAGCAATAATTCACCCCTCCACTTT. As protein: CASSPDSNNSPLHF.

Only one count was recorded for this clone. J is TRBJ1-6 and V is TRBV9; TRBD1 matches at 9 bases. CDR1 and CDR2 (germline): SGDLS, YYNGEE. The CDR3 extends over 15 amino acids. With 4 bases clipped from V and 7 bases from J, the junction kept 6 bases outside the gene matches. CDR3 in amino acids: CASSSRDRDNSPLHF. The CDR3 DNA reads as TGTGCCAGCAGCTCCCGGGACAGGGACAATTCACCCCTCCACTTT.

The chain joins TRBV5-6 to TRBJ2-7, with 7 positions matching TRBD1. The germline CDR1 and CDR2 sequences are SGHDT and YYEEEE. CDR3 length equals 13 residues. The junction had 6 bases not matched to a gene; V was cut back by 4 bases and J by 5 bases. The CDR3 sequence is CASSVDRVHEQYF. The CDR3 DNA reads TGTGCCAGCAGCGTCGACAGGGTCCACGAGCAGTACTTC.

This sequence joins TRBV11-2 and TRBJ2-3; 9 nucleotides line up with TRBD1. Germline-derived CDR1 and CDR2 are SGHAT and FQNNGV. The CDR3 contains 17 residues. The junction had 11 bases not matched to a gene; V was cut back by 5 bases and J by 2 bases. In DNA, the CDR3 is TGTGCCAGCAGCCATGGGGGACAGGGCTTGTACACAGATACGCAGTATTTT. Its protein is CASSHGGQGLYTDTQYF. The full variable domain, with the rest looked up from reference TRBV11-2 and TRBJ2-3, is EAGVAQSPRYKIIEKRQSVAFWCNPISGHATLYWYQQILGQGPKLLIQFQNNGVVDDSQLPKDRFSAERLKGVDSTLKIQPAKLEDSAVYLCASSHGGQGLYTDTQYFGPGTRLTVL.

The chain combines TRBV29-1 with TRBJ2-5; the D gene is possibly TRBD1 (6 bases). The CDR3 is 13 residues long. Trimming removed 2 bases at V and 4 bases at J, with 11 bases between. The germline CDR1 and CDR2 sequences are SQVTM and ANQGSEA. CDR3 amino acids: CSVEQGIGETQYF. The CDR3 region has the DNA TGCAGCGTTGAACAGGGGATTGGAGAGACCCAGTACTTC.

The chain joins TRBV6-1 to TRBJ1-2, with D perhaps matching TRBD1 (5 bases). Germline assignment: CDR1 MNHNS and CDR2 SASEGT. The CDR3 is made up of 13 amino acids. V was shortened by 2 bases and J by 4 bases, with 8 bases between the two germline ends. As DNA, the CDR3 is TGTGCCAGCAGTGAACCGGGGCGCTATGGCTACACCTTC. The encoded protein is CASSEPGRYGYTF.

In the case of this clone: This sample also contains other DNA sequences that code for the same CDR3. The chain combines TRBV7-9 with TRBJ1-1, with D possibly TRBD1 on 5 matching bases. Trimming took off 1 base at V and 1 base at J, with 7 bases between the two ends. Germline assignment: CDR1 SEHNR and CDR2 FQNEAQ (reference sequence). CDR3 length: 14 residues. CDR3 coding DNA: TGTGCCAGCAGCTTAGGGCAGGGGAACACTGAAGCTTTCTTT. Amino acids: CASSLGQGNTEAFF.